This T cell receptor (beta chain) was identified during a study of blood T cells in healthy people across ages. The CDR3 extends over 15 amino acids. Germline-derived CDR1 and CDR2 are SEHNR and FQNEAQ (reference sequence). Losses at the gene ends were 5 bases for V and 5 bases for J; bases not matched to a gene: 12. Study-wide results and caveats: With naive T cell percentage, TCR beta diversity showed a strong correlation. Greater diversity and more naive CD4+ cells were seen in long-lived donors than in aged donors.

For this clonotype: Its cognate antigen is unknown.

Next came a second PCR, run for about 6 to 11 cycles, which used a sample-barcoded 5' primer along with a J-beta primer mix. TCRdb processed the 5' RACE reads anew with MiXCR; each CDR3 protein has one entry. The sample has about 780,000 distinct CDR3 sequences, roughly 25% seen once. This sample was also put to use in a study of T cells of mothers and their children. From that study: Added by the second PCR's M1S primer were sample barcodes and 2-4 random nucleotides.

The J gene is TRBJ2-7, the V gene TRBV7-9; TRBD2 matches 7 bases. Sequences were obtained from blood. This TCR was recovered from a boy younger than 18 in good health. CDR3 DNA: TGTGCCAGCAGCCCCCGGGGAGGGAGCAGCCACGAGCAGTACTTC. Translating gives CASSPRGGSSHEQYF.